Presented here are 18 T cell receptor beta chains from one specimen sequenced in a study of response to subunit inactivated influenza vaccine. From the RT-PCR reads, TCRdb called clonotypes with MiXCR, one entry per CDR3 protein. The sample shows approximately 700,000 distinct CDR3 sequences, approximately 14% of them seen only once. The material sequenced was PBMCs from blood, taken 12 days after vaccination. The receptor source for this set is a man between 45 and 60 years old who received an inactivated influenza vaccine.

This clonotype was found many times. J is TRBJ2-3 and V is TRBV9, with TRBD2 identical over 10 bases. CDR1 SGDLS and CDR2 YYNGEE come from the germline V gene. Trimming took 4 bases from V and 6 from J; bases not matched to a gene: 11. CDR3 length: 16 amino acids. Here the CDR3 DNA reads TGTGCCAGCAGCTCTCAGCGGGAGGGCGGCCTCGATACGCAGTATTTT. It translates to CASSSQREGGLDTQYF.

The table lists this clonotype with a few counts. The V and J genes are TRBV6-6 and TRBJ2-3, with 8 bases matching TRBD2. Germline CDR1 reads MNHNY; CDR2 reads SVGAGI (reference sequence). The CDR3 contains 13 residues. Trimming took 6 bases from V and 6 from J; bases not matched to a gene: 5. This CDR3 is CASSGLATDTQYF. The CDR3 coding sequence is TGTGCCAGCAGCGGACTAGCAACGGATACGCAGTATTTT.

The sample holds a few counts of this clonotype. CDR3 nucleotides: TGCGCCAGCAGCTTGGGGGTGGACAGGGGCCCCCGCAGCTACGAGCAGTACTTC. It specifies CASSLGVDRGPRSYEQYF. The chain uses TRBV5-1 and TRBJ2-7; 9 positions agree with TRBD1. CDR1 and CDR2 from the germline V gene are SGHRS and YFSETQ. After removal of 0 bases from V and 3 bases from J, the junction contained 13 bases not matched to a gene. The CDR3 is 18 residues long.

This CDR3 reads CASSRGGMTDTQYF. DNA of the CDR3: TGTGCCAGCAGCCGAGGCGGTATGACAGATACGCAGTATTTT. The chain employs TRBV7-3 and TRBJ2-3; D remains ambiguous. Germline V gene sequence: CDR1 SGHTA, CDR2 FQGTGA. The germline V and J ends were trimmed by 5 bases and 3 bases, with 12 bases remaining between them. The CDR3 has 14 amino acids.

CDR3 sequence reads: CAPQGPNTQYF. As DNA, the CDR3 is TGTGCCCCCCAGGGGCCGAATACGCAGTATTTT. The chain has TRBV19 and TRBJ2-3; TRBD1 might be the D (6 bases). CDR1 LNHDA and CDR2 SQIVND come from the germline V gene (reference sequence). Trimming left V 11 bases short and J 7 bases short, with 13 bases between. This CDR3 region has 11 residues.

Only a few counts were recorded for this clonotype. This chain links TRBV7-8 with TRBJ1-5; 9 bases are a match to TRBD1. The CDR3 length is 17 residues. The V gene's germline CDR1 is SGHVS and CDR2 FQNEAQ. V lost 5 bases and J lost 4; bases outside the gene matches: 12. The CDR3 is CASSTKPGQGLNQPQHF. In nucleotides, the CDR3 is TGTGCCAGCAGCACTAAACCGGGACAGGGTTTGAATCAGCCCCAGCATTTT.

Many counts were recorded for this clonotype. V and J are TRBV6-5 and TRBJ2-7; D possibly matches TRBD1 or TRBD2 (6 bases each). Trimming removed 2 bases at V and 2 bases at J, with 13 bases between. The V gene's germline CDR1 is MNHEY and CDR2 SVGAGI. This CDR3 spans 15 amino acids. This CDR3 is CASSYGGRITYEQYF. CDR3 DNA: TGTGCCAGCAGTTACGGGGGGCGCATTACCTACGAGCAGTACTTC.

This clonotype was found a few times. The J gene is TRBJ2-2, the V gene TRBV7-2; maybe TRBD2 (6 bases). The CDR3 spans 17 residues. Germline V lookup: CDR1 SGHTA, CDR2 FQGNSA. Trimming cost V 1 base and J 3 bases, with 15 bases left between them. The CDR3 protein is CASSLVRRELDTGELFF. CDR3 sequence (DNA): TGTGCCAGCAGCTTAGTAAGGAGGGAGCTAGACACCGGGGAGCTGTTTTTT.

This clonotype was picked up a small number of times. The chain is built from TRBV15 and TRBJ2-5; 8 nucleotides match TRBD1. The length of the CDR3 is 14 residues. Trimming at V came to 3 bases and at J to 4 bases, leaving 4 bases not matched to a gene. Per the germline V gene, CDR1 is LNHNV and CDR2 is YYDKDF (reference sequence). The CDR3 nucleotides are TGTGCCACCAGCAGTCGACAGGGGAGAGAGACCCAGTACTTC. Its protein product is CATSSRQGRETQYF.

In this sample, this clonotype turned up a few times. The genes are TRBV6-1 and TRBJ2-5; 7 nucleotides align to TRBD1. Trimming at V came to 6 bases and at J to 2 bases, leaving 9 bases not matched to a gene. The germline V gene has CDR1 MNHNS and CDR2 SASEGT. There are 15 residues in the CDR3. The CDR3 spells CASRTGQAIQETQYF. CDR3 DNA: TGTGCCAGCAGAACAGGACAGGCGATACAAGAGACCCAGTACTTC.

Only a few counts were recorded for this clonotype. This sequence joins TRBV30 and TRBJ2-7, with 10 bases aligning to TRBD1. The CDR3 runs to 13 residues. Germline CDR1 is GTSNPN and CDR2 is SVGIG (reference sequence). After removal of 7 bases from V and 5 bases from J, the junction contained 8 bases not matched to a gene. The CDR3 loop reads CASTRDRGNEQYF. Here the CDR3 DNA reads TGTGCCTCCACCCGGGACAGGGGAAACGAGCAGTACTTC.

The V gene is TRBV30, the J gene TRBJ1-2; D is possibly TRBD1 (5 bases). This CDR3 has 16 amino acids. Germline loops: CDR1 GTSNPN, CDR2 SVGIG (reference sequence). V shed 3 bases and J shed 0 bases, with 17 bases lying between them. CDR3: CAWRSLWGEPNYGYTF. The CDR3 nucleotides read TGTGCCTGGAGATCCTTATGGGGGGAACCTAACTATGGCTACACCTTC.

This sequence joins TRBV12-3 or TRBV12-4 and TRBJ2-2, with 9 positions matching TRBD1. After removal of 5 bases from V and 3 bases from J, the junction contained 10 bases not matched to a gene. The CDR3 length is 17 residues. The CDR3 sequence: CASSPNMGTGYTGELFF. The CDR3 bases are TGTGCCAGCAGTCCAAATATGGGGACAGGGTACACCGGGGAGCTGTTTTTT.

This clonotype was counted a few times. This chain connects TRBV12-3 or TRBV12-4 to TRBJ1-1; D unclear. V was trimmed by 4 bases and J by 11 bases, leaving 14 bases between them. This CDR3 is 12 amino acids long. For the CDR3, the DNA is TGTGCCAGCAGTTCGCCCCCACTGGGGGCTTTCTTT. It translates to CASSSPPLGAFF.

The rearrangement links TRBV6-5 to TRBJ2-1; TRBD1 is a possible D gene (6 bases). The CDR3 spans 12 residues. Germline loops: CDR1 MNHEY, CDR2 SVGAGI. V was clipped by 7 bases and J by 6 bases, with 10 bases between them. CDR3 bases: TGTGCCAGCACAGGGGCCCGCAATGAGCAGTTCTTC. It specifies CASTGARNEQFF.

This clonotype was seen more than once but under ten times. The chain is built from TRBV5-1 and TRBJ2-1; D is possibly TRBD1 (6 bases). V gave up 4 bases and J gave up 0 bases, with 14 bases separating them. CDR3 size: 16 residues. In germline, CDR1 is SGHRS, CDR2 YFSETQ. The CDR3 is CASSVRQVSSYNEQFF. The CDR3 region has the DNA TGCGCCAGCAGCGTACGACAGGTCAGCTCCTACAATGAGCAGTTCTTC.

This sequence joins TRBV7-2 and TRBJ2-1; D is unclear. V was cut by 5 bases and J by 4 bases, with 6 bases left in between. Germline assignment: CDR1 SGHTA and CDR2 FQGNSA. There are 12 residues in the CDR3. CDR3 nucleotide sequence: TGTGCCAGCAGCCAAAATTACAATGAGCAGTTCTTC. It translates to CASSQNYNEQFF.

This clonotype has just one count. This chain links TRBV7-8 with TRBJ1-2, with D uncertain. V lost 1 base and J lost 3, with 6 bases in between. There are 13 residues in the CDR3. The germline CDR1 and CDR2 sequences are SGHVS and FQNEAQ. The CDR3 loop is CASSLERDYGYTF. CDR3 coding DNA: TGTGCCAGCAGCTTAGAGAGGGACTATGGCTACACCTTC.